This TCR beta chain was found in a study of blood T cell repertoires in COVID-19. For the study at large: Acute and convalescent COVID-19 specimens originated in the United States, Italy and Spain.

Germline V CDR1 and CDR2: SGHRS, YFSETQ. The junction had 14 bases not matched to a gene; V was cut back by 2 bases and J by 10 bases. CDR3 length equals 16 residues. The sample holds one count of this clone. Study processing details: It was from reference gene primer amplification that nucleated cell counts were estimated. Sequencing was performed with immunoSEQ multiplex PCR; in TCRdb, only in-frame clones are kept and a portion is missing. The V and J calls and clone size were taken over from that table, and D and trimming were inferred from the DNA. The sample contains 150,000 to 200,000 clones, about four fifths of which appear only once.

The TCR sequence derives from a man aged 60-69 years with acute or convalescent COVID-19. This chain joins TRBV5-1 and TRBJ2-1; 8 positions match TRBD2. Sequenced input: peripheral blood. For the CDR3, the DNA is TGCGCCAGCAGCTTTCTCGCCGCCGGGACTAGTTTCGAGCAGTTCTTC. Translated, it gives CASSFLAAGTSFEQFF.